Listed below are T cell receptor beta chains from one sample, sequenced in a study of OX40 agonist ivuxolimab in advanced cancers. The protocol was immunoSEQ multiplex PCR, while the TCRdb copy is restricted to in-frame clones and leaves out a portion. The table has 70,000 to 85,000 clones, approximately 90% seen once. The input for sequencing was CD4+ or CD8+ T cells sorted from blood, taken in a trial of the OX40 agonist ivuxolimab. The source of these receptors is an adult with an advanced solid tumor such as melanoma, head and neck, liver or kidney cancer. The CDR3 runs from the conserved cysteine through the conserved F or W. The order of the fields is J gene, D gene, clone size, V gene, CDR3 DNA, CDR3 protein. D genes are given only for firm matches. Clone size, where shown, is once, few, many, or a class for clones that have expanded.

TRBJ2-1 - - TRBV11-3 TGTGCCAGCAGCCGTAGTGGGTCCTACAATGAGCAGTTCTTC CASSRSGSYNEQFF
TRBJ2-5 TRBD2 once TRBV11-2 TGTGCCAGCAGCTCGGGGACTAGCGGGAGATCGCAGTACTTC CASSSGTSGRSQYF
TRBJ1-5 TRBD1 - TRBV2 TGTGCCAGCAGGACAGGGACGCGCAATCAGCCCCAGCATTTT CASRTGTRNQPQHF
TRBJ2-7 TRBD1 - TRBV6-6 TGTGCCAGCAGTTGGCGGGACAGGGAGGGCGAGCAGTACTTC CASSWRDREGEQYF
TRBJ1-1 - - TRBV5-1 TGCGCCAGCAGCTTGCGGATCCTCGGGGGGACTGAAGCTTTCTTT CASSLRILGGTEAFF
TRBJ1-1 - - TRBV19 TGTGCCAGTAGTCGCGGTTCTAATAGGGGATCCCGCCAAGGAGCTTTCTTT CASSRGSNRGSRQGAFF
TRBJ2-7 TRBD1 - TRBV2 TGTGCCAGCAGGGCCCGACAGGGCATTGGCATTGAGCAGTACTTC CASRARQGIGIEQYF
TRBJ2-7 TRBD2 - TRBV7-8 TGTGCCAGCAGCTACCGACTAGCGGGGGTCCGGAACGAGCAGTACTTC CASSYRLAGVRNEQYF
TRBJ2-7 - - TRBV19 TGTGCCAGTAGTATGGGACAAGCCCACTCCTACGAGCAGTACTTC CASSMGQAHSYEQYF
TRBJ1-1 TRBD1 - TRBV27 TGTGCCAGCAGTTACAGGGGCACTGAAGCTTTCTTT CASSYRGTEAFF
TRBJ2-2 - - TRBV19 TGTGCCAGTCTCCAGACAGGCAACACCGGGGAGCTGTTTTTT CASLQTGNTGELFF
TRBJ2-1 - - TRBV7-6 TGTGCCAGCAGCTTAAAGGTCGGCGCGTGGAATGAGCAGTTCTTC CASSLKVGAWNEQFF
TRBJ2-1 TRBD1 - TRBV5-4 TGTGCCAGCAGTTTAACAGGGGCGCTCGGGCAGTTCTTC CASSLTGALGQFF
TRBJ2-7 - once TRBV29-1 TGCAGCGTTCGCGGCGGCGTCGGGGACTACGAGCAGTACTTC CSVRGGVGDYEQYF
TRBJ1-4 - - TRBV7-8 TGTGCCAGCAGCTTAGGGGCACTAAATGAAAAACTGTTTTTT CASSLGALNEKLFF
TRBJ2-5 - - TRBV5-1 TGCGCCAGCAGCTTGGGCGTAGGAAGACCGTACCAAGAGACCCAGTACTTC CASSLGVGRPYQETQYF
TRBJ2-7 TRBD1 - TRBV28 TGTGCCACCAAGACAGGGGGAGGCCACGAGCAGTACTTC CATKTGGGHEQYF
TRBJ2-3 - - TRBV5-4 TGTGCCAGCAGCTTGGCTCTGGGGGCAGATACGCAGTATTTT CASSLALGADTQYF